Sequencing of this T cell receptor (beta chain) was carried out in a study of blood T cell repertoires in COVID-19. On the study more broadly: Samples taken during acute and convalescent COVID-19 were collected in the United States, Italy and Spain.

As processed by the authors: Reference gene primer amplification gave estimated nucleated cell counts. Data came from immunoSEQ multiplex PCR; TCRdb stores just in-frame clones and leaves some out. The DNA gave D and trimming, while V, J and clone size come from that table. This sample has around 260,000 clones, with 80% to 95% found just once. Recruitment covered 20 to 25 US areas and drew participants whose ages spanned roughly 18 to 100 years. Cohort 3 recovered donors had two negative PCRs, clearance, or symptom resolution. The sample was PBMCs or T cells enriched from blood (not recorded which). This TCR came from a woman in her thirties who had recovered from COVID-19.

The CDR3 sequence is CASSGSGRALNNEQFF. The DNA for the CDR3 is TGTGCCAGCAGCGGTAGCGGGAGGGCCCTGAACAATGAGCAGTTCTTC. The rearrangement links TRBV9 to TRBJ2-1, with TRBD2 matching 11 bases. The germline V gene encodes CDR1 SGDLS and CDR2 YYNGEE. Trimming removed 3 bases from V and 5 bases from J; junction bases left unmatched: 7. CDR3 length: 16 amino acids. The variable domain in full, completed from reference TRBV9 and TRBJ2-1, reads DSGVTQTPKHLITATGQRVTLRCSPRSGDLSVYWYQQSLDQGLQFLIQYYNGEERAKGNILERFSAQQFPDLHSELNLSSLELGDSALYFCASSGSGRALNNEQFFGPGTRLTVL.